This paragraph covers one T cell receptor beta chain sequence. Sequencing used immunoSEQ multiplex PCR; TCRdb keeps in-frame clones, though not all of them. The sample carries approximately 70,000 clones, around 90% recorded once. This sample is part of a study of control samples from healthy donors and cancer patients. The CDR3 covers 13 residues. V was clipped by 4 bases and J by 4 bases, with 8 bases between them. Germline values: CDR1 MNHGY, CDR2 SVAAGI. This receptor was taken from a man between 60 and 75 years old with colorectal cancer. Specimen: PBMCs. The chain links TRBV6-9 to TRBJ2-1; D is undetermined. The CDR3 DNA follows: TGTGCCAGCAGTTCAGGATTGTACAATGAGCAGTTCTTC. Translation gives CASSSGLYNEQFF.